Following are 3 T cell receptor beta chains from one sample sequenced in a study of beta chain features in type 1 diabetes. Expressed TCRB transcripts were sequenced, since all the RNA that had been isolated was reverse transcribed. Using immunoSEQ multiplex PCR, the repertoire was profiled, and TCRdb retains in-frame clones only, with some absent. There are around 340,000 clones in the sample; approximately 8.2% occur only once, and 0.44% lies in the top ten. Sequencing was done on a sample of central memory CD4+ T cells from blood. Receptors were obtained from a woman aged 18 to 35 in good health.

The chain combines TRBV10-3 with TRBJ2-4; no clear D gene. The V end was cut by 6 bases, the J end by 8 bases, with 20 bases between. CDR1 is ENHRY and CDR2 is SYGVKD in the germline V gene. The CDR3 spans 15 residues. The CDR3 here is CAISDAKGRVDIQYF. The CDR3 bases are TGTGCCATCAGCGACGCAAAAGGACGAGTAGACATTCAGTACTTC.

The chain links TRBV7-9 to TRBJ2-5; a possible D gene is TRBD2 (6 bases). The CDR3 extends over 14 amino acids. Per the germline V gene, CDR1 is SEHNR and CDR2 is FQNEAQ (reference sequence). V was shortened by 3 bases and J by 5 bases, with 13 bases between the two germline ends. The CDR3 spells CASSFIIGGETQYF. CDR3 nucleotides: TGTGCCAGCAGCTTCATAATTGGAGGGGAGACCCAGTACTTC.

This clone was seen at least ten times. The chain joins TRBV4-3 to TRBJ2-3; D might be TRBD1 (5 bases). Germline V gene sequence: CDR1 LGHNA, CDR2 YSLEER. Trimming removed 1 base from V and 0 bases from J, with 8 bases in between. This CDR3 spans 15 amino acids. The DNA of the CDR3 is TGCGCCAGCAGCCAAGGGCAGGGTAGCACAGATACGCAGTATTTT. Residues: CASSQGQGSTDTQYF.